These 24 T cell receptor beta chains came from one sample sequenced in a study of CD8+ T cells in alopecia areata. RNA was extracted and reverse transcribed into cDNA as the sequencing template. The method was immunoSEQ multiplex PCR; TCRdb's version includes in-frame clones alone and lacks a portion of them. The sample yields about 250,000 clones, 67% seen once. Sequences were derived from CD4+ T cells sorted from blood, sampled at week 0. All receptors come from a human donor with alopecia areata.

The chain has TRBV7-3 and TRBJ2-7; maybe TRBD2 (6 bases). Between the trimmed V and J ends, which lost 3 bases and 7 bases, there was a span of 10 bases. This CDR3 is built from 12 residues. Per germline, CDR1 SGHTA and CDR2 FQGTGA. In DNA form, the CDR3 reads TGTGCCAGCAGCTTGCTCGGAGGGGAGCAGTACTTC. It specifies CASSLLGGEQYF.

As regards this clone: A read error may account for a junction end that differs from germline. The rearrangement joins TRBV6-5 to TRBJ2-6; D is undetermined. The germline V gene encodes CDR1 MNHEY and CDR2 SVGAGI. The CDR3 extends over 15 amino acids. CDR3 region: CASSYWATGANVLTF. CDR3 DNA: TGTGCCAGCAGTTACTGGGCAACTGGAGCCAACGTCCTGACTTTC.

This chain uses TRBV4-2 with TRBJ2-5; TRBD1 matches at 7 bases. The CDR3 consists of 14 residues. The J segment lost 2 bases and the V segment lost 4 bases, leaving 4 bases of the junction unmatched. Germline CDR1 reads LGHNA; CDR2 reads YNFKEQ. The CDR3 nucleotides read TGTGCCAGCAGCCCTCCGGGACAGCAAGAGACCCAGTACTTC. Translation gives CASSPPGQQETQYF.

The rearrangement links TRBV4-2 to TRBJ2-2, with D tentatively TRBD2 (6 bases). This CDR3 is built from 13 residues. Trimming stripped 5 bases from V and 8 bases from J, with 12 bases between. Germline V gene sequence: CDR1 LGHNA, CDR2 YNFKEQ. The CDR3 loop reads CASSGPGEGELFF. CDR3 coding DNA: TGTGCCAGCAGCGGTCCGGGGGAAGGGGAGCTGTTTTTT.

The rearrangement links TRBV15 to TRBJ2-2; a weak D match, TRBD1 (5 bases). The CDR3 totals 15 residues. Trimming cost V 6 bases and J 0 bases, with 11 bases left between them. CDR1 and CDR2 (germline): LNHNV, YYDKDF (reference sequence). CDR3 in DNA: TGTGCCACCAGTCCGAGGACACCGAACACCGGGGAGCTGTTTTTT. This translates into CATSPRTPNTGELFF.

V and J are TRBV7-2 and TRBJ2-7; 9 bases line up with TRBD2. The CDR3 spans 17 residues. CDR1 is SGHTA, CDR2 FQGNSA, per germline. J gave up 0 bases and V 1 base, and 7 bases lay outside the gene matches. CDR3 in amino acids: CASSLGLAGRPSYEQYF. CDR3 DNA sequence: TGTGCCAGCAGCTTAGGGCTAGCGGGACGACCCTCCTACGAGCAGTACTTC.

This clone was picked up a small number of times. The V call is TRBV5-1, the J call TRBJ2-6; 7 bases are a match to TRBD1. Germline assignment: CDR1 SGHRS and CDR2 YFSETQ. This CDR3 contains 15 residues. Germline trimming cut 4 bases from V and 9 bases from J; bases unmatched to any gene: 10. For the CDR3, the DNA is TGCGCCAGCAGCGTTCGACAGGGCTCGGGCAACGTCCTGACTTTC. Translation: CASSVRQGSGNVLTF.

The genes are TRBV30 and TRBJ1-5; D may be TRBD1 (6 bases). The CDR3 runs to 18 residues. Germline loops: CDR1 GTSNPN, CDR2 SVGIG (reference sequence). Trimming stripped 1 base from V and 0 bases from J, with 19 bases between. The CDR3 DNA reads TGTGCCTGGAGTGGCATCGGACAGCGAGCCTTTAGCAATCAGCCCCAGCATTTT. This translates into CAWSGIGQRAFSNQPQHF.

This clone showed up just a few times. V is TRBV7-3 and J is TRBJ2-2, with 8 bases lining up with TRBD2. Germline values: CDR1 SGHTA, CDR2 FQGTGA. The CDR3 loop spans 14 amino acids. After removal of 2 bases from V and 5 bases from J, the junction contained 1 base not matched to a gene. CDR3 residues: CASSLGTRTGELFF. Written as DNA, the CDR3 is TGTGCCAGCAGCTTAGGGACTAGAACCGGGGAGCTGTTTTTT. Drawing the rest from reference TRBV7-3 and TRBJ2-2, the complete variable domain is GAGVSQTPSNKVTEKGKYVELRCDPISGHTALYWYRQSLGQGPEFLIYFQGTGAADDSGLPNDRFFAVRPEGSVSTLKIQRTERGDSAVYLCASSLGTRTGELFFGEGSRLTVL.

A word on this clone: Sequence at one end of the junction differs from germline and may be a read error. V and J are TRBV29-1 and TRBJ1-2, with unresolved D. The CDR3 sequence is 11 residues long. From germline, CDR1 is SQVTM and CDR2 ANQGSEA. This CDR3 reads CSVESGKGYAF. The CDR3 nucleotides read TGCAGCGTTGAATCGGGGAAAGGCTACGCCTTC.

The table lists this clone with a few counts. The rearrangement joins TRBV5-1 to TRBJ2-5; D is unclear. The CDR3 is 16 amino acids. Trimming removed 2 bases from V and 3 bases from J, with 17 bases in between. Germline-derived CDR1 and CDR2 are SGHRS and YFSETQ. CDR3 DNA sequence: TGCGCCAGCAGCTTTATGCTTTCCGAGAATGAAGAGACCCAGTACTTC. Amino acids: CASSFMLSENEETQYF.

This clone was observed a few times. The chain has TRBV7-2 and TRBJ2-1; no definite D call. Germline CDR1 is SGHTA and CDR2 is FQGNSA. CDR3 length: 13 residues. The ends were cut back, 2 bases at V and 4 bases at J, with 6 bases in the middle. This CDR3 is CASSLNPYNEQFF. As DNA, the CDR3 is TGTGCCAGCAGCTTAAACCCGTACAATGAGCAGTTCTTC.

CDR3 nucleotides: TGTGCCAGCAGCGCAGCCGGGACGAACACCGGGGAGCTGTTTTTT. The encoded protein is CASSAAGTNTGELFF. This sequence joins TRBV5-6 and TRBJ2-2, with D possibly matching TRBD2 (5 bases). CDR3 length: 15 residues. V dropped 4 bases and J dropped 0 bases, with 10 bases sitting between them. Germline V CDR1 and CDR2: SGHDT, YYEEEE.

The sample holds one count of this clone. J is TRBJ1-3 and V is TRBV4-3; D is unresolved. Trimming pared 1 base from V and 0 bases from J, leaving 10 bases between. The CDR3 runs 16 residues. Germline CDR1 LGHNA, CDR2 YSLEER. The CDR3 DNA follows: TGCGCCAGCAGCCAAGTCGTCAGCGCCTCTGGAAACACCATATATTTT. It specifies CASSQVVSASGNTIYF.

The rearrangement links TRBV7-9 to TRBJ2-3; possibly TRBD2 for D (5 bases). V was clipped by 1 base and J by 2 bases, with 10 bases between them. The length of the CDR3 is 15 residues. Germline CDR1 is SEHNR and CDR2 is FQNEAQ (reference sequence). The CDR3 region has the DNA TGTGCCAGCAGCTTAGGGAGGAGAACCACAGATACGCAGTATTTT. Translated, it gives CASSLGRRTTDTQYF.

Here the CDR3 reads CASSVGINQPQHF. The CDR3 coding sequence is TGTGCCAGCAGCGTAGGGATCAATCAGCCCCAGCATTTT. The chain links TRBV9 to TRBJ1-5; unclear D gene. There are 13 residues in the CDR3. The V end was cut by 0 bases, the J end by 3 bases, with 4 bases between. CDR1 and CDR2 (germline): SGDLS, YYNGEE.

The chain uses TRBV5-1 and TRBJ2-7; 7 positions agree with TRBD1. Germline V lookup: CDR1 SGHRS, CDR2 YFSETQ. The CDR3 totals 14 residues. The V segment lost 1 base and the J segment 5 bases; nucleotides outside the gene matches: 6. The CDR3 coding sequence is TGCGCCAGCAGCTTGATAGGGACAGAAGACGAGCAGTACTTC. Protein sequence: CASSLIGTEDEQYF.

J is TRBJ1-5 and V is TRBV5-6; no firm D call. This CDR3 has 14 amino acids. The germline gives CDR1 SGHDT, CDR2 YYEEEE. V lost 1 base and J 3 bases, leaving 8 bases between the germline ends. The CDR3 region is CASSLLYSNQPQHF. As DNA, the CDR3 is TGTGCCAGCAGCTTGCTGTATTCCAATCAGCCCCAGCATTTT. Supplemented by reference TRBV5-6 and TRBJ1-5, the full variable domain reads DAGVTQSPTHLIKTRGQQVTLRCSPKSGHDTVSWYQQALGQGPQFIFQYYEEEERQRGNFPDRFSGHQFPNYSSELNVNALLLGDSALYLCASSLLYSNQPQHFGDGTRLSIL.

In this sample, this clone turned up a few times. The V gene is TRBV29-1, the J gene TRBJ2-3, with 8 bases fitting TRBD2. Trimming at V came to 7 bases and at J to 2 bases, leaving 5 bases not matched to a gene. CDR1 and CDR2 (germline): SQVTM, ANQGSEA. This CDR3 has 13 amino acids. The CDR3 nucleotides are TGCAGCGCTACCGGGGGGGACACAGATACGCAGTATTTT. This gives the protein CSATGGDTDTQYF.

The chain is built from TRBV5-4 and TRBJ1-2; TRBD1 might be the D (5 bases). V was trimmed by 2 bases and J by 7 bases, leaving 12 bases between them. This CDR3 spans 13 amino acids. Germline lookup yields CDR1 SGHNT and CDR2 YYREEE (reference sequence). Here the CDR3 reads CASSLVQAGGYTF. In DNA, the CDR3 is TGTGCCAGCAGCTTAGTACAGGCGGGTGGCTACACCTTC.

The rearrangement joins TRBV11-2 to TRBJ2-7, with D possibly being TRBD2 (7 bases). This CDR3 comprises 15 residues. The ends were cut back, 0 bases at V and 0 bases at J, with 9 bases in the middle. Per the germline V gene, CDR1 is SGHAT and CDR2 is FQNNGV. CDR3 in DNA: TGTGCCAGCAGCTTAGAGCGGGGGCCCTCCTACGAGCAGTACTTC. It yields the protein CASSLERGPSYEQYF.

CDR3 in amino acids: CASSERRLGYTF. In nucleotides, the CDR3 is TGTGCCAGCAGTGAACGGCGGCTTGGCTACACCTTC. J is TRBJ1-2 and V is TRBV2; no definite D call. CDR3 length equals 12 residues. The V and J ends lost 2 bases and 7 bases respectively, with 8 bases between them. Germline V gene data show CDR1 as SNHLY and CDR2 as FYNNEI.

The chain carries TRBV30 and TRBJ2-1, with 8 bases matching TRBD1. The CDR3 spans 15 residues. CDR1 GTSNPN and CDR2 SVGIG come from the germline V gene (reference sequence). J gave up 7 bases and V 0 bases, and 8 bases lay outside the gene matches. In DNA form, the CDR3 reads TGTGCCTGGAGTGTAGGCAGGGGGCTAGTAAATGAGCAGTTCTTC. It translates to CAWSVGRGLVNEQFF.

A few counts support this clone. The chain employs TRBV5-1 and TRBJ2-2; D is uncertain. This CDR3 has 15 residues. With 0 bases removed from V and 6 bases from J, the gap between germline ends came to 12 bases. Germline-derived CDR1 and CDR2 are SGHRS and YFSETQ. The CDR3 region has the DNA TGCGCCAGCAGCTTGGAAAACTTCGCCTCCGGGGAGCTGTTTTTT. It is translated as CASSLENFASGELFF. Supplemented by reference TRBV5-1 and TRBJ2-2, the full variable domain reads KAGVTQTPRYLIKTRGQQVTLSCSPISGHRSVSWYQQTPGQGLQFLFEYFSETQRNKGNFPGRFSGRQFSNSRSEMNVSTLELGDSALYLCASSLENFASGELFFGEGSRLTVL.